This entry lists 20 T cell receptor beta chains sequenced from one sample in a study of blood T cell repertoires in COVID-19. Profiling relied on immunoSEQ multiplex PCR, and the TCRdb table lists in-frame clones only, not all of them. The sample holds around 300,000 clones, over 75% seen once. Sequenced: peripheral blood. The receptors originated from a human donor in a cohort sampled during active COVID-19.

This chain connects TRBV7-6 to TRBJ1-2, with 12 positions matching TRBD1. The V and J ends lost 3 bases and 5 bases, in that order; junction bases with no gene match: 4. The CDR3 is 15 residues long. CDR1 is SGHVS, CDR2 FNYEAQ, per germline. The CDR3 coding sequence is TGTGCCAGCAGCTTGGGGACAGGGGGCAATTATGGCTACACCTTC. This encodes CASSLGTGGNYGYTF.

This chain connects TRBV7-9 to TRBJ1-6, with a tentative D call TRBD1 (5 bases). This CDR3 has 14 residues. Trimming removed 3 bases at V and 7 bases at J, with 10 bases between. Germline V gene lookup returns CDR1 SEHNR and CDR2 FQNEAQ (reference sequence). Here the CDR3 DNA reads TGTGCCAGCAGCTTTGTACAGGAAAATTCACCCCTCCACTTT. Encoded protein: CASSFVQENSPLHF.

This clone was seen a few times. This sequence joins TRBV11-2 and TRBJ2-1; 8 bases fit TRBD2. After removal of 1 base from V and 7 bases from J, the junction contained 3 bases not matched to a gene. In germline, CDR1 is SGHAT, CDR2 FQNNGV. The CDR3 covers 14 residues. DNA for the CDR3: TGTGCCAGCAGCTTAGGGACTAGCAAAAATGAGCAGTTCTTC. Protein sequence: CASSLGTSKNEQFF.

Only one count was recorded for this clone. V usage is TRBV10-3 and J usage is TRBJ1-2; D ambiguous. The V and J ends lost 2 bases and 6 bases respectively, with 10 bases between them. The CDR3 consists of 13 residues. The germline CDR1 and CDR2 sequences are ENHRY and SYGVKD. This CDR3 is CAISEGGIDGYTF. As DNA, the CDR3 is TGTGCCATCAGTGAGGGAGGGATAGATGGCTACACCTTC.

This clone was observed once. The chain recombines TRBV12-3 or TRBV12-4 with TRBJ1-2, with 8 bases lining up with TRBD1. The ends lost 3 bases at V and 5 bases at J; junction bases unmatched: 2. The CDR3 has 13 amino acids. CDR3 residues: CASSFQGAYGYTF. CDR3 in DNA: TGTGCCAGCAGTTTTCAGGGGGCGTATGGCTACACCTTC.

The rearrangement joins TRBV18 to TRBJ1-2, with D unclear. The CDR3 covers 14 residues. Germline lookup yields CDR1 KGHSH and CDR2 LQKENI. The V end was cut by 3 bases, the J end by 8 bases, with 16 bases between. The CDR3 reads CASSPNSVFEGYTF. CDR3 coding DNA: TGTGCCAGCTCACCCAACAGTGTCTTCGAAGGCTACACCTTC.

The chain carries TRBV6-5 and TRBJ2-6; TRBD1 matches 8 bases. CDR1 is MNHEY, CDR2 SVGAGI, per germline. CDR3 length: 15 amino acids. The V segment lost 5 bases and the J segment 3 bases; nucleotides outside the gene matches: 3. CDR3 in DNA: TGTGCCAGCAGTCCCGACAGGGGTGGGGCCAACGTCCTGACTTTC. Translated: CASSPDRGGANVLTF.

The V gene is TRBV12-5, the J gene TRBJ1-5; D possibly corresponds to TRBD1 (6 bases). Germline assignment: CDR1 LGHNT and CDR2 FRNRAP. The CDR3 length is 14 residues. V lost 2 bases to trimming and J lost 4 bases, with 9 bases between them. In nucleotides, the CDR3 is TGTGCTAGTGGTTTGCAGGGGATAAATCAGCCCCAGCATTTT. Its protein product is CASGLQGINQPQHF. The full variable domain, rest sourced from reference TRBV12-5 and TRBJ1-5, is DARVTQTPRHKVTEMGQEVTMRCQPILGHNTVFWYRQTMMQGLELLAYFRNRAPLDDSGMPKDRFSAEMPDATLATLKIQPSEPRDSAVYFCASGLQGINQPQHFGDGTRLSIL.

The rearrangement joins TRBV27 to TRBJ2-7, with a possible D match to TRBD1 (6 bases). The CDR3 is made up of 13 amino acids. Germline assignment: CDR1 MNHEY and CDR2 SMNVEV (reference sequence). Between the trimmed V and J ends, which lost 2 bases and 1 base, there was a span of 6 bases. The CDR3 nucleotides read TGTGCCAGCAGTTTACAGGGGTCCTACGAGCAGTACTTC. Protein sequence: CASSLQGSYEQYF.

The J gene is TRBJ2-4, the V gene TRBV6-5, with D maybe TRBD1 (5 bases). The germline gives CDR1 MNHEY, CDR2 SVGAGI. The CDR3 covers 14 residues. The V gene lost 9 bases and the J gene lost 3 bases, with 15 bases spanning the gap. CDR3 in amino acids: CARYQGVGKNIQYF. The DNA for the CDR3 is TGTGCCAGGTATCAGGGTGTCGGCAAAAACATTCAGTACTTC.

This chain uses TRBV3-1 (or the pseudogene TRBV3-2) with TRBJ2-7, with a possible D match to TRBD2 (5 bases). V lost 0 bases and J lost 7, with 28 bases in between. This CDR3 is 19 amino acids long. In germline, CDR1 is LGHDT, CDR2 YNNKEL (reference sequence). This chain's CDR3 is CASSQDRGLGRGRTGEQYF. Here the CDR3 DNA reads TGTGCCAGCAGCCAAGATCGAGGGTTGGGTCGCGGGCGGACGGGGGAGCAGTACTTC.

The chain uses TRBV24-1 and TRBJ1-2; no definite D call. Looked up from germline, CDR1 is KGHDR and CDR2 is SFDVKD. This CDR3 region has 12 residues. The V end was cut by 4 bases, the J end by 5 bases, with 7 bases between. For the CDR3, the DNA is TGTGCCACCAGTGACACATGGTATGGCTACACCTTC. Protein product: CATSDTWYGYTF.

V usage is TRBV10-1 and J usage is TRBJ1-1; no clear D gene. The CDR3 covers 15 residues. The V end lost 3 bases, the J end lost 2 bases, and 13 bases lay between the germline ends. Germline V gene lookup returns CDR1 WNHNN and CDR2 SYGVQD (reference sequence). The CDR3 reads CASSDLETSNTEAFF. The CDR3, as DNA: TGCGCCAGCAGTGATCTCGAAACTTCAAACACTGAAGCTTTCTTT.

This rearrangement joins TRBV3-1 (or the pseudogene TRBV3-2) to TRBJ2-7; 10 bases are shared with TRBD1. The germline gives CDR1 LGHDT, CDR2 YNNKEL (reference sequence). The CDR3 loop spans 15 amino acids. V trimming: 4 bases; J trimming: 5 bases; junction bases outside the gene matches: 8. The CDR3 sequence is CASSRLGQGRNEQYF. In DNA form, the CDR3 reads TGTGCCAGCAGCCGCTTGGGACAGGGGCGGAACGAGCAGTACTTC.

The CDR3 loop is CASIAGLAGKTQYF. CDR3 in DNA: TGTGCCAGCATTGCCGGACTAGCGGGAAAGACCCAGTACTTC. The gene calls are TRBV6-5 and TRBJ2-5; 12 bases are a match to TRBD2. V trimming: 7 bases; J trimming: 6 bases; junction bases outside the gene matches: 6. The CDR3 runs to 14 residues. From germline, CDR1 is MNHEY and CDR2 SVGAGI.

Here the CDR3 reads CASSVPGSYGYTF. The CDR3 DNA follows: TGTGCCAGCAGCGTACCAGGGTCCTATGGCTACACCTTC. The V gene is TRBV9, the J gene TRBJ1-2, with D possibly matching TRBD1 (5 bases). CDR1 is SGDLS, CDR2 YYNGEE, per germline. This CDR3 has 13 residues. V lost 1 base, J lost 4 bases, and 8 bases lay in between.

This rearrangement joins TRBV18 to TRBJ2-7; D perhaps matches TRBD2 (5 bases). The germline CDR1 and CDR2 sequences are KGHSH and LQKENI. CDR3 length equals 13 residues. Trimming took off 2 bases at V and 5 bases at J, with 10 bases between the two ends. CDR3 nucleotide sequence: TGTGCCAGCTCACCAACAGCGACTAACGAGCAGTACTTC. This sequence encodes CASSPTATNEQYF.

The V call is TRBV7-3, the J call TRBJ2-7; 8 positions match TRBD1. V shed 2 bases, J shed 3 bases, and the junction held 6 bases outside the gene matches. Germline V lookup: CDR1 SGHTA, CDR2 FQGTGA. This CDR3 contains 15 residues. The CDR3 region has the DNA TGTGCCAGCAGCTTATCCGGACAGGGTAACTACGAGCAGTACTTC. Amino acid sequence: CASSLSGQGNYEQYF.

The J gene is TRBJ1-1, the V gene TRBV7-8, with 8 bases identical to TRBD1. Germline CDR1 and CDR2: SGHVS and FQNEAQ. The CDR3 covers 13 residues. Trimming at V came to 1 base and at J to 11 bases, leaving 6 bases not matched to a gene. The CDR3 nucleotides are TGTGCCAGCAGCTTAGGTGGACAGGGTGGGGCTTTCTTT. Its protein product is CASSLGGQGGAFF.

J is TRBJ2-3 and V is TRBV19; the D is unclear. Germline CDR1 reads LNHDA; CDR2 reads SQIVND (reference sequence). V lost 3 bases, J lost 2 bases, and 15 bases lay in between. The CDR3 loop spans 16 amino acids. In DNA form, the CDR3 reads TGTGCCAGTAGTATGACCTTAGAACTACCCACAGATACGCAGTATTTT. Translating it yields CASSMTLELPTDTQYF. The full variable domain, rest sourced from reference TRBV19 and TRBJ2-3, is DGGITQSPKYLFRKEGQNVTLSCEQNLNHDAMYWYRQDPGQGLRLIYYSQIVNDFQKGDIAEGYSVSREKKESFPLTVTSAQKNPTAFYLCASSMTLELPTDTQYFGPGTRLTVL.